This TCR beta chain was identified in a study of CD8+CD57+ T cells in acquired aplastic anemia. Across the whole study: DNA per sorted CD4+ or CD8+ sample ranged roughly 0.17 to 27.4 ug, averaging 3.2 ug.

For CDR3 and TCR beta VDJ profiling, genomic DNA was the template used. One entry per CDR3 protein results from TCRdb running MiXCR on the reads. The profile shows 200,000 to 250,000 distinct CDR3 sequences, approximately 35% of them singletons. V was pared by 4 bases and J by 13 bases, with 15 bases between. The CDR3 loop spans 12 amino acids. The germline gives CDR1 SNHLY, CDR2 FYNNEI. This clonotype was seen ten or more times. The gene calls are TRBV2 and TRBJ2-3, with D unresolved. The sample comprised sorted CD4+, CD8+, or CD8+CD57+ T cells (not recorded which) from PBMCs. This clonotype was obtained from a human donor in good health, serving as a control. CDR3 DNA sequence: TGTGCCAGCAGTGGAGAAGAGGTGGAGAAGTATTTT. Protein product: CASSGEEVEKYF.